These T cell receptor beta chains were read from a single sample in a study of shared clonotypes between healthy human individuals. Generated by immunoSEQ multiplex PCR, the TCRdb table keeps only in-frame clones and is missing some. The repertoire holds about 510,000 clones, with 90% to 97% as singletons. Sequencing used naive CD4+ T cells sorted from blood. The receptors derive from a woman younger than 45 in good health. Each CDR3 is given with its conserved first and last residue. The D gene is left open where the match is weak. Part of the rows lack a size; the others show once, few, many or a class for expanded clones.

D gene: .
clone size: once
V gene: TRBV18
J gene: TRBJ2-3
CDR3 DNA: TGTGCCAGCTACCAAGGGGCGGCACATAAAGATACGCAGTATTTT
CDR3 protein: CASYQGAAHKDTQYF

D gene: .
clone size: .
V gene: TRBV30
J gene: TRBJ2-1
CDR3 DNA: TGTGCCTGGAGTTCAGGGTTCTACAATGAGCAGTTCTTC
CDR3 protein: CAWSSGFYNEQFF

D gene: .
clone size: .
V gene: TRBV19
J gene: TRBJ2-1
CDR3 DNA: TGTGCCAGTAGTATAGTTCCAAGCTCCTACAATGAGCAGTTCTTC
CDR3 protein: CASSIVPSSYNEQFF

D gene: TRBD1
clone size: .
V gene: TRBV2
J gene: TRBJ2-2
CDR3 DNA: TGTGCCAGCAGTAAACAGGGGGGCCTGCTTGGCAAATCCGGGGAGCTGTTTTTT
CDR3 protein: CASSKQGGLLGKSGELFF

D gene: .
clone size: .
V gene: TRBV5-1
J gene: TRBJ2-5
CDR3 DNA: TGCGCCAGCAGCTTGGCCCCGGCGAGCGAGACCCAGTACTTC
CDR3 protein: CASSLAPASETQYF

D gene: .
clone size: .
V gene: TRBV6-5
J gene: TRBJ2-3
CDR3 DNA: TGTGCCAGCAGTTACGGAAGGTCTAGCGGCACAGATACGCAGTATTTT
CDR3 protein: CASSYGRSSGTDTQYF

D gene: .
clone size: .
V gene: TRBV6-5
J gene: TRBJ1-5
CDR3 DNA: TGTGCCAGCAGTAAACAGGCAAATAGCAATCAGCCCCAGCATTTT
CDR3 protein: CASSKQANSNQPQHF

D gene: .
clone size: once
V gene: TRBV21-1
J gene: TRBJ2-2
CDR3 DNA: TGTGCCAGCAGCAAAGGAGGACAACCCAGGAGGACCGGGGAGCTGTTTTTT
CDR3 protein: CASSKGGQPRRTGELFF

D gene: TRBD1
clone size: .
V gene: TRBV5-1
J gene: TRBJ2-7
CDR3 DNA: TGCGCCAGCAGCCGGACAGGGGTTCTTGGCGAGCAGTACTTC
CDR3 protein: CASSRTGVLGEQYF

D gene: .
clone size: once
V gene: TRBV28
J gene: TRBJ1-6
CDR3 DNA: TGTGCCAGCATATCCACGAGGGGGGCCCCCCTCCACTTT
CDR3 protein: CASISTRGAPLHF

D gene: .
clone size: .
V gene: TRBV11-2
J gene: TRBJ2-1
CDR3 DNA: TGTGCCAGCAGCTTAGGTCTGGCGAGGATAGAGCAGTTCTTC
CDR3 protein: CASSLGLARIEQFF

D gene: TRBD2
clone size: .
V gene: TRBV7-2
J gene: TRBJ2-7
CDR3 DNA: TGTGCCAGCAGCTTATATGTGGGAGGGTACGAGCAGTACTTC
CDR3 protein: CASSLYVGGYEQYF

D gene: .
clone size: few
V gene: TRBV7-9
J gene: TRBJ2-7
CDR3 DNA: TGTGCCAGCAGCTTAGTGGTTAACGAGCAGTACTTC
CDR3 protein: CASSLVVNEQYF

D gene: .
clone size: .
V gene: TRBV7-9
J gene: TRBJ2-5
CDR3 DNA: TGTGCCAGCAGCCCTCGGGCAGGACTGCAGTCCCAAGAGACCCAGTACTTC
CDR3 protein: CASSPRAGLQSQETQYF

D gene: .
clone size: .
V gene: TRBV18
J gene: TRBJ1-2
CDR3 DNA: TGTGCCAGCTCACCTCGCCGGGGGTACAGCTATGGCTACACCTTC
CDR3 protein: CASSPRRGYSYGYTF

D gene: .
clone size: .
V gene: TRBV19
J gene: TRBJ2-7
CDR3 DNA: TGTGCCAGTAGTAACCGACAGCGACCTCTCGACGAGCAGTACTTC
CDR3 protein: CASSNRQRPLDEQYF

D gene: .
clone size: .
V gene: TRBV29-1
J gene: TRBJ2-2
CDR3 DNA: TGCAGCGTTGATCAAGGGAACACCGGGGAGCTGTTTTTT
CDR3 protein: CSVDQGNTGELFF

D gene: .
clone size: .
V gene: TRBV7-2
J gene: TRBJ1-2
CDR3 DNA: TGTGCCAGCAGCTTAACAGGGCTTAACTATGGCTACACCTTC
CDR3 protein: CASSLTGLNYGYTF

D gene: TRBD1
clone size: .
V gene: TRBV6-5
J gene: TRBJ1-2
CDR3 DNA: TGTGCCAGCAGCCGAGTACAGGGGTCTGGCTACACCTTC
CDR3 protein: CASSRVQGSGYTF

D gene: .
clone size: .
V gene: TRBV6-5
J gene: TRBJ2-2
CDR3 DNA: TGTGCCAGCAGTCCCTGGACCGGGGAGCTGTTTTTT
CDR3 protein: CASSPWTGELFF

D gene: .
clone size: .
V gene: TRBV19
J gene: TRBJ1-1
CDR3 DNA: TGTGCCAGTACGCCGGGCAGGATCAGCGCTTTCTTT
CDR3 protein: CASTPGRISAFF

D gene: .
clone size: .
V gene: TRBV18
J gene: TRBJ2-7
CDR3 DNA: TGTGCCAGCTCACCAATCGGGACGGACTACGAGCAGTACTTC
CDR3 protein: CASSPIGTDYEQYF

D gene: TRBD2
clone size: .
V gene: TRBV7-9
J gene: TRBJ2-3
CDR3 DNA: TGTGCCAGCAGCTCTAGCGGGACATCTAACACAGATACGCAGTATTTT
CDR3 protein: CASSSSGTSNTDTQYF

D gene: .
clone size: .
V gene: TRBV28
J gene: TRBJ2-1
CDR3 DNA: TGTGCCAGCAGTTACGTTACAAGAACACCCAATGAGCAGTTCTTC
CDR3 protein: CASSYVTRTPNEQFF

D gene: .
clone size: .
V gene: TRBV27
J gene: TRBJ2-1
CDR3 DNA: TGTGCCAGCAGTTTATTGGGGGAGTATGAGCAGTTCTTC
CDR3 protein: CASSLLGEYEQFF

D gene: .
clone size: once
V gene: TRBV5-1
J gene: TRBJ2-7
CDR3 DNA: TGCGCCAGCAGCCTTGATATCCTACCAGCACAGACCTACGAGCAGTACTTC
CDR3 protein: CASSLDILPAQTYEQYF